This TCR beta chain derives from a study of T cell repertoires in cytomegalovirus infection. Study context: A matching HLA type, together with CMV infection, was signaled by public TCR beta signatures. Study observations and caveats: HLA-C-restricted CMV clonotypes gave the most frequent clonotype in two of eight donors. There were carriers of CMV plus the relevant HLA, and cumulative public TCR beta family frequency identified them.

This clonotype was detected many times. What it binds is not known. MiXCR, applied by TCRdb to the reads, yields one record per CDR3 protein. The table shows 450,000 to 600,000 distinct CDR3 sequences, with around 11% occurring only once. V dropped 8 bases and J dropped 7; count of bases not matched to a gene: 4. The CDR3 has 13 residues. Germline CDR1 is SGHTA and CDR2 is FQGNSA. The sequencing sample was made of PBMCs. The receptor's source is a human donor in good health (CMV status not recorded). Some clones in this sample may be carry-over from other donors' samples. The rearrangement uses TRBV7-2 and TRBJ1-6; 8 nucleotides match TRBD1. The CDR3 nucleotides are TGTGCCAGCGGAACAGGGGGAAATTCACCCCTCCACTTT. It translates to CASGTGGNSPLHF.